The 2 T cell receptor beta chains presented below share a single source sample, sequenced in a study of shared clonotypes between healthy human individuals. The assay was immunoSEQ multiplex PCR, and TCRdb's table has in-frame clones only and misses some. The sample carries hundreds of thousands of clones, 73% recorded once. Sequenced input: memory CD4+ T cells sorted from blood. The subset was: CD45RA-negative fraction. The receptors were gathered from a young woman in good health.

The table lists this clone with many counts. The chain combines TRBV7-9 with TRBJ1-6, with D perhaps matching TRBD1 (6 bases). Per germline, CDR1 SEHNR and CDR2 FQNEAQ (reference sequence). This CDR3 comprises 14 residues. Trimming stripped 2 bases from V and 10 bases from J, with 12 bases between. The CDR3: CASSLIPRGSPLHF. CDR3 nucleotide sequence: TGTGCCAGCAGCTTAATCCCAAGGGGGTCACCCCTCCACTTT.

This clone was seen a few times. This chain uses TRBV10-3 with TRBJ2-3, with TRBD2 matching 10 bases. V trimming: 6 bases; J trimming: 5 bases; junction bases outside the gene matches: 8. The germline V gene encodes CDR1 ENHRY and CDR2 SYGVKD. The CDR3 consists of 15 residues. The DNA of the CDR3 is TGTGCCATCAGCTCGACTAGCGGGTTGGGAGATACGCAGTATTTT. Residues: CAISSTSGLGDTQYF.